One and the same sample provided the 20 T cell receptor beta chains below, sequenced in a study of beta chain features in type 1 diabetes. These receptors lack a known antigen. Notes on the study in general: Within each of all four CD4+ subsets, Type 1 diabetes patients had TCRB CDR3s that were moderately but significantly shorter.

The investigators reverse transcribed all of the isolated RNA, so they sequenced expressed TCRB transcripts. Clones were read by immunoSEQ multiplex PCR, and TCRdb kept only the in-frame ones, dropping some. Among about 230,000 clones listed, roughly 17% were seen once. The sequenced material came from naive CD4+ T cells from blood. These TCRs come from a man in his thirties or forties with type 1 diabetes.

The chain combines TRBV9 with TRBJ2-1; TRBD2 aligns across 7 bases. Germline V gives CDR1 SGDLS, CDR2 YYNGEE. The CDR3 extends over 18 amino acids. With V trimmed by 0 bases and J by 1 base, 10 bases remained unmatched. The CDR3 region is CASSVVLLAGESYNEQFF. The CDR3, as DNA: TGTGCCAGCAGCGTAGTTCTTTTGGCGGGAGAATCCTACAATGAGCAGTTCTTC.

The chain uses TRBV10-3 and TRBJ2-3, with 10 bases that match TRBD2. J gave up 3 bases and V 4 bases, and 7 bases lay outside the gene matches. The CDR3 is made up of 16 amino acids. CDR1 and CDR2 (germline): ENHRY, SYGVKD. CDR3 coding DNA: TGTGCCATCAGTGGCGGCGCTAGCGGGAGTACAGATACGCAGTATTTT. This codes for CAISGGASGSTDTQYF.

On this clone itself: This clone may be a read error of a much larger clone one base away. The chain joins TRBV9 to TRBJ2-5; D remains unclear. The CDR3 covers 11 residues. V gave up 4 bases and J gave up 2 bases, with 3 bases separating them. The germline CDR1 and CDR2 sequences are SGDLS and YYNGEE. CDR3 sequence reads: CASSFQETQYF. The CDR3 region has the DNA TGTGCCAGCAGCTTTCAAGAGACCCAGTACTTC.

This chain uses TRBV4-1 with TRBJ1-1; D is undetermined. The CDR3 loop spans 15 amino acids. Trimming took 1 base from V and 4 from J, leaving 13 bases between them. The germline V gene encodes CDR1 MGHRA and CDR2 YSYEKL. CDR3 loop: CASSQGTGSGTEAFF. The CDR3 DNA follows: TGCGCCAGCAGCCAAGGGACGGGGTCGGGCACTGAAGCTTTCTTT.

This clone was seen more than once but under ten times. V usage is TRBV29-1 and J usage is TRBJ2-5; D gene ambiguous. Deletions cut 7 bases from V and 3 bases from J, with 18 bases between. CDR3 length: 14 residues. In germline, CDR1 is SQVTM, CDR2 ANQGSEA. The CDR3 sequence is CSARPLPLEETQYF. CDR3 in DNA: TGCAGCGCACGACCCTTGCCCTTAGAAGAGACCCAGTACTTC.

The rearrangement joins TRBV29-1 to TRBJ2-7, with 10 bases matching TRBD2. The CDR3 is 19 residues long. V was clipped by 6 bases and J by 3 bases; unmatched bases: 23. Germline V gene sequence: CDR1 SQVTM, CDR2 ANQGSEA. CDR3 sequence (DNA): TGCAGCGTCGCACCAAGACTAGCGGGTAGGGATGAGCAGTACTACGAGCAGTACTTC. The encoded protein is CSVAPRLAGRDEQYYEQYF.

The table lists this clone with a few counts. This sample includes further DNA sequences coding for the same CDR3. The chain is built from TRBV18 and TRBJ2-5; no firm D call. This CDR3 region has 11 residues. V was clipped by 5 bases and J by 1 base, with 2 bases between them. Per the germline V gene, CDR1 is KGHSH and CDR2 is LQKENI. The CDR3 nucleotides read TGTGCCAGCTCATCCCAAGAGACCCAGTACTTC. Amino acids: CASSSQETQYF.

In this sample, this clone turned up a few times. The chain has TRBV29-1 and TRBJ2-3; either TRBD1 or TRBD2 may supply D (5 bases each). The CDR3 loop spans 14 amino acids. The germline V gene encodes CDR1 SQVTM and CDR2 ANQGSEA. V dropped 4 bases and J dropped 0 bases, with 11 bases sitting between them. CDR3 in amino acids: CSVGDPTSTDTQYF. The CDR3 region has the DNA TGCAGCGTTGGGGACCCTACTAGCACAGATACGCAGTATTTT.

The chain recombines TRBV28 with TRBJ1-1; the D gene is possibly TRBD1 (5 bases). V was pared by 5 bases and J by 5 bases, with 12 bases between. Germline lookup yields CDR1 MDHEN and CDR2 SYDVKM. This CDR3 region has 13 residues. CDR3 nucleotides: TGTGCCAGCAGTGAGTCAGGGAGGACTGAAGCTTTCTTT. Translation: CASSESGRTEAFF.

This rearrangement joins TRBV9 to TRBJ1-2, with a weak D call TRBD1 (6 bases). The V gene's germline CDR1 is SGDLS and CDR2 YYNGEE. Between the trimmed V and J ends, which lost 6 bases and 4 bases, there was a span of 16 bases. The length of the CDR3 is 14 residues. CDR3 DNA sequence: TGTGCCAGCAACGAGGGACAACTTTCCTATGGCTACACCTTC. The encoded protein is CASNEGQLSYGYTF.

A remark on this clone: Other DNA sequences of this sample code for an identical CDR3. The J gene is TRBJ2-5, the V gene TRBV9, with TRBD1 identical over 8 bases. Losses at the gene ends were 0 bases for V and 1 base for J; bases not matched to a gene: 2. The CDR3 totals 15 residues. From germline, CDR1 is SGDLS and CDR2 YYNGEE. CDR3 sequence (DNA): TGTGCCAGCAGCGTAGTAGGGACAGGCCAAGAGACCCAGTACTTC. It codes for CASSVVGTGQETQYF.

The chain carries TRBV11-2 and TRBJ2-1; the D gene could be TRBD1 or TRBD2 (5 bases each). Trimming cost V 3 bases and J 4 bases, with 13 bases left between them. The V gene's germline CDR1 is SGHAT and CDR2 FQNNGV. There are 15 residues in the CDR3. For the CDR3, the DNA is TGTGCCAGCAGCTTTCAGGGAACGGGGTACAATGAGCAGTTCTTC. It is translated as CASSFQGTGYNEQFF. Full variable domain (outside the CDR3, taken from reference TRBV11-2 and TRBJ2-1): EAGVAQSPRYKIIEKRQSVAFWCNPISGHATLYWYQQILGQGPKLLIQFQNNGVVDDSQLPKDRFSAERLKGVDSTLKIQPAKLEDSAVYLCASSFQGTGYNEQFFGPGTRLTVL.

This clone appeared a few times. The CDR3 here is CSAKVQETQYF. CDR3 in DNA: TGCAGTGCTAAAGTCCAAGAGACCCAGTACTTC. The genes are TRBV20-1 and TRBJ2-5; D remains unclear. Germline V lookup: CDR1 DFQATT, CDR2 SNEGSKA (reference sequence). Trimming took off 4 bases at V and 1 base at J, with 4 bases between the two ends. The CDR3 is made up of 11 amino acids.

A few counts support this clone. This chain links TRBV29-1 with TRBJ2-7; TRBD1 matches at 9 bases. V trimming: 6 bases; J trimming: 3 bases; junction bases outside the gene matches: 6. Germline V gives CDR1 SQVTM, CDR2 ANQGSEA. This CDR3 has 13 amino acids. In DNA form, the CDR3 reads TGCAGCGTCCCGGGACAGGGATTCTACGAGCAGTACTTC. Its protein product is CSVPGQGFYEQYF.

This clone was observed a handful of times. The chain carries TRBV5-1 and TRBJ2-1; D is unclear. The CDR3 has 14 residues. CDR1 SGHRS and CDR2 YFSETQ come from the germline V gene. Deletions cut 0 bases from V and 5 bases from J, with 9 bases between. CDR3 sequence (DNA): TGCGCCAGCAGCTTGGAGCAGGTTAACAATGAGCAGTTCTTC. It encodes CASSLEQVNNEQFF. The full variable domain, its missing parts supplied by reference TRBV5-1 and TRBJ2-1, is KAGVTQTPRYLIKTRGQQVTLSCSPISGHRSVSWYQQTPGQGLQFLFEYFSETQRNKGNFPGRFSGRQFSNSRSEMNVSTLELGDSALYLCASSLEQVNNEQFFGPGTRLTVL.

This clone was observed a handful of times. The chain has TRBV7-3 and TRBJ2-6; 7 nucleotides line up with TRBD1. After removal of 5 bases from V and 5 bases from J, the junction contained 6 bases not matched to a gene. In germline, CDR1 is SGHTA, CDR2 FQGTGA. There are 15 residues in the CDR3. CDR3 nucleotides: TGTGCCAGCAGCCGAACAGGGGATAGGGCCAACGTCCTGACTTTC. Amino acids: CASSRTGDRANVLTF.

This clone was seen more than once but under ten times. This sequence joins TRBV7-8 and TRBJ1-1; D is undetermined. CDR1 and CDR2 from the germline V gene are SGHVS and FQNEAQ. This CDR3 contains 16 residues. V shed 2 bases and J shed 1 base, with 14 bases lying between them. Written as DNA, the CDR3 is TGTGCCAGCAGCTTAAGAGTGGCGGACCGGAACACTGAAGCTTTCTTT. This codes for CASSLRVADRNTEAFF.

V and J are TRBV30 and TRBJ2-5; the match to TRBD1 covers 9 bases. Germline CDR1 is GTSNPN and CDR2 is SVGIG (reference sequence). The CDR3 is 17 residues long. V gave up 2 bases and J gave up 5 bases; unmatched junction bases: 15. The CDR3 DNA reads TGTGCCTGGAGTTCAACCTTCCGGGACAGGGACAGGGAGACCCAGTACTTC. Translating gives CAWSSTFRDRDRETQYF. Drawing the rest from reference TRBV30 and TRBJ2-5, the complete variable domain is SQTIHQWPATLVQPVGSPLSLECTVEGTSNPNLYWYRQAAGRGLQLLFYSVGIGQISSEVPQNLSASRPQDRQFILSSKKLLLSDSGFYLCAWSSTFRDRDRETQYFGPGTRLLVL.

This chain uses TRBV7-9 with TRBJ2-5; 7 nucleotides match TRBD1. CDR3 length: 16 residues. Germline loops: CDR1 SEHNR, CDR2 FQNEAQ (reference sequence). The trim removed 0 bases at V and 3 bases at J, leaving 7 bases unmatched. Written as DNA, the CDR3 is TGTGCCAGCAGCTTAGCGCAATGGACAGGAGAAGAGACCCAGTACTTC. This codes for CASSLAQWTGEETQYF.

A single count supports this clone. CDR3 sequence reads: CASSLGGHQETQYF. The CDR3 region has the DNA TGTGCCAGCAGCTTGGGTGGACACCAAGAGACCCAGTACTTC. The rearrangement links TRBV5-4 to TRBJ2-5; D not certain. Germline V gene data show CDR1 as SGHNT and CDR2 as YYREEE (reference sequence). The V and J ends lost 0 bases and 0 bases respectively, with 6 bases between them. The CDR3 consists of 14 residues.